The present T cell receptor (beta chain) was sequenced within a study of human T cells and chemical hapten exposure. TCRdb reanalysed the RACE reads using MiXCR and keeps one entry per CDR3 protein. The profile shows 120,000 or so distinct CDR3 sequences, 13% of them singletons. Specified time point: pre-sensitization, week 0. Treatment described: therapeutic diphenylcyclopropenone sensitization with weekly scalp DPC. Blood sampling preceded each patch test application. This clonotype was detected only a few times. The germline gives CDR1 MNHNY, CDR2 SVGAGI (reference sequence). V dropped 6 bases and J dropped 7 bases, with 18 bases sitting between them. The CDR3 is 14 residues long.

The receptor was isolated from a woman younger than 30 with alopecia areata. Some clones in this sample may be carry-over from other donors' samples. Here the sequenced sample was whole blood, taken in connection with sensitization to the hapten diphenylcyclopropenone (DPC). The chain links TRBV6-6 to TRBJ2-5; D may be TRBD1 (6 bases). The CDR3 is CASRHGTQQGTQYF. The CDR3 nucleotides are TGTGCCAGCAGACATGGGACGCAACAGGGGACCCAGTACTTC.